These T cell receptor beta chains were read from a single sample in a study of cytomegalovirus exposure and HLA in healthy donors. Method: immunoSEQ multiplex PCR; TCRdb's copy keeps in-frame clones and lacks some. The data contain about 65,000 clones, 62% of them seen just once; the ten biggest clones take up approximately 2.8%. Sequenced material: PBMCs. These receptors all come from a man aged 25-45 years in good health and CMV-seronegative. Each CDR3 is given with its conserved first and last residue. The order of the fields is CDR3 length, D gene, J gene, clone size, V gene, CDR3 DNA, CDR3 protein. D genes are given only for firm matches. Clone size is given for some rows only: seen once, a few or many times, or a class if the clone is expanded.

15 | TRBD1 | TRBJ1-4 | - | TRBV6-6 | TGTGCCAGCAGTACCCCACAGGGGAGCCCTGAAAAACTGTTTTTT | CASSTPQGSPEKLFF
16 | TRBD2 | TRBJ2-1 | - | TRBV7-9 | TGTGCCAGCAGCGCGGGACTAGCGGGGGCCTACAATGAGCAGTTCTTC | CASSAGLAGAYNEQFF
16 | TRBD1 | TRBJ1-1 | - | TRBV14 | TGTGCCAGCAGCCCTCTTTCGTGGACAGGGGTCGCCGAGAAACTCTTT | CASSPLSWTGVAEKLF
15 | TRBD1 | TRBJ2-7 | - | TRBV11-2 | TGTGCCAGCAGCCTCGCGGGTAGGGGGCAGTGGGAGCAGTACTTC | CASSLAGRGQWEQYF
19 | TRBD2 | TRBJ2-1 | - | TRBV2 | TGTGCCAGCAGCGTTATCGGGACTAGCGGGCCCCTAGTAGACAATGAGCAGTTCTTC | CASSVIGTSGPLVDNEQFF
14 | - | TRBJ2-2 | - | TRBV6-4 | TGTGCCAGCAACCGACATTTGAACACCGGGGAGCTGTTTTTT | CASNRHLNTGELFF
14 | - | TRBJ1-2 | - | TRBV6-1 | TGTGCCAGCAGGGCCGGAGGCGCGGGCTATGGCTACACCTTC | CASRAGGAGYGYTF
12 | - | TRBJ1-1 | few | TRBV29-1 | TGCAGCGTTCGGCGGCCGAACACTGAAGCTTTCTTT | CSVRRPNTEAFF
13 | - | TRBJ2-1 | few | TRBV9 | TGTGCCAGCAGCGTGGGACTGGGCAATGAGCAGTTCTTC | CASSVGLGNEQFF
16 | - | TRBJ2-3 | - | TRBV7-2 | TGTGCCAGCAGCTTAGGGATGGCCGGGCGGGCAGATACGCAGTATTTT | CASSLGMAGRADTQYF
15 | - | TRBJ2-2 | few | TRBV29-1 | TGCAGCGTTGCCCCGGACAGCTGGAACACCGGGGAGCTGTTTTTT | CSVAPDSWNTGELFF
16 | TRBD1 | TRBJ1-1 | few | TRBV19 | TGTGCCAGTAGTATAAGGGGACAGGGGCCTACCACTGAAGCTTTCTTT | CASSIRGQGPTTEAFF
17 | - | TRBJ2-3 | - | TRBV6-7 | TGTGCCAGCGCGCCCCCGTCGGGGGTGTTTGTACAAGATACGCAGTATTTT | CASAPPSGVFVQDTQYF
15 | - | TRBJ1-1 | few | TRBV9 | TGTGCCAGCAGCGTAGGAACAGGGAAGAACACTGAAGCTTTCTTT | CASSVGTGKNTEAFF
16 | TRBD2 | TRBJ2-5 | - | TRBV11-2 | TGTGCCAGCAGCTTAGGGTTAGCGGGGGGGCAGGTGACCCAGTACTTC | CASSLGLAGGQVTQYF
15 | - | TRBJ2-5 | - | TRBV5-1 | TGCGCCAGCAGCTTGGTCGGGACTCAGCAAGAGACCCAGTACTTC | CASSLVGTQQETQYF
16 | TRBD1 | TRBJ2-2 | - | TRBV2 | TGTGCCAGCAGAACCCCGGGACAGGGGTCCACCGGGGAGCTGTTTTTT | CASRTPGQGSTGELFF
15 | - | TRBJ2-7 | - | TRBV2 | TGTGCCAGCACCCACCCAGCGGCTGTTAGATACGAGCAGTACTTC | CASTHPAAVRYEQYF
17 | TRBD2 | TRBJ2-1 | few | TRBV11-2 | TGTGCCAGCAGCCCCTGGACTAGCGGGGGCCGATACAATGAGCAGTTCTTC | CASSPWTSGGRYNEQFF
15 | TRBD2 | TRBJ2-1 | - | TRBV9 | TGTGCCAGCAGCGTAGGGACTAGCCCCTACAATGAGCAGTTCTTC | CASSVGTSPYNEQFF
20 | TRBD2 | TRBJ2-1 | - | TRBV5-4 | TGTGCCACCCGCCTGTCGATTGGGGGGCGCGCTAGCGGGGGGGTGAATGAGCAGTTCTTC | CATRLSIGGRASGGVNEQFF
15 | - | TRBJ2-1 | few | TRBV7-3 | TGTGCCAGCAGCTTAGTCGGGGGAGCGGGCAATGAGCAGTTCTTC | CASSLVGGAGNEQFF
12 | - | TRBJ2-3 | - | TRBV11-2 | TGTGCCAGCAGCCTGGGACTCCTGCCGCAGTATTTT | CASSLGLLPQYF
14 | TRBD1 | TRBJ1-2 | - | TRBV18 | TGTGCCAGCTCACCACCTGACAGGGGGCATGGCTACACCTTC | CASSPPDRGHGYTF
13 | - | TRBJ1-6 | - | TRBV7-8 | TGTGCCAGCAGCTTAGCGGAGGAGAGTCCCCTCCACTTT | CASSLAEESPLHF
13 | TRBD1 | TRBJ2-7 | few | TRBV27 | TGTGCCAGCAGATGGACAGGCTCCTACGAGCAGTACTTC | CASRWTGSYEQYF
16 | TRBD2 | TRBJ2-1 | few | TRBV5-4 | TGTGCCAGCAGCGCACCTAGCGGGGGGGTCTACAATGAGCAGTTCTTC | CASSAPSGGVYNEQFF